This note documents a single T cell receptor (beta chain) sequence. What it binds is not known. From germline, CDR1 is LNHNV and CDR2 YYDKDF (reference sequence). This CDR3 is built from 15 residues. V lost 2 bases and J 0 bases, leaving 8 bases between the germline ends. This sample stems from a study of CD8 T cells in ankylosing spondylitis. Each TCR beta library was made by quantitative 5'-RACE that incorporated molecular barcodes. TCRdb ran MiXCR on the 5' RACE reads and lists one entry per CDR3 protein. The data show under 450,000 distinct CDR3 sequences, with about a sixth seen just once and 1% held by the top ten. General observations from the study: One TCR beta motif, made up of roughly eight highly homologous variants, appeared characteristic of ankylosing spondylitis blood. There were earlier reports of some motif variants in reactive arthritis synovial fluid and blood.

The receptor was isolated from a male donor with ankylosing spondylitis. The V gene is TRBV15, the J gene TRBJ2-1, with D possibly being TRBD1 (5 bases). The sample was blood, either unsorted or a sorted T cell fraction (not recorded which). Here the CDR3 DNA reads TGTGCCACCAGCAGAAGACAGAGCTCCTACAATGAGCAGTTCTTC. Translated: CATSRRQSSYNEQFF.